The 32 T cell receptor beta chains below all came from one sample that was sequenced in a study of T cells after yellow fever vaccination. TCRdb re-called the 5' RACE reads with MiXCR, one entry per CDR3 protein. Altogether 620,000 or so distinct CDR3 sequences are present, about 12% being singletons, with the ten largest covering about 15%. The source was PBMCs, collected on the day of the yellow fever booster vaccination. The receptor set was obtained from a man aged 25-45 years who received the YFV17D yellow fever vaccine.

The V call is TRBV5-6, the J call TRBJ2-1; 12 bases map to TRBD2. The CDR3 sequence is 17 residues long. The junction had 6 bases not matched to a gene; V was cut back by 2 bases and J by 3 bases. Germline assignment: CDR1 SGHDT and CDR2 YYEEEE. CDR3 loop: CASSFRTSGDLYNEQFF. As DNA, the CDR3 is TGTGCCAGCAGCTTCAGGACTAGCGGGGATCTCTACAATGAGCAGTTCTTC.

The rearrangement joins TRBV5-1 to TRBJ2-1; D is uncertain. The germline V and J ends were trimmed by 4 bases and 7 bases, with 6 bases remaining between them. The CDR3 contains 11 residues. Germline CDR1 SGHRS, CDR2 YFSETQ. The DNA of the CDR3 is TGCGCCAGCAGCACCTTGAATGAGCAGTTCTTC. This gives the protein CASSTLNEQFF.

This clonotype appeared many times. The chain links TRBV7-9 to TRBJ2-3; D not resolved. V was trimmed by 5 bases and J by 0 bases, leaving 12 bases between them. This CDR3 has 15 amino acids. CDR1 SEHNR and CDR2 FQNEAQ come from the germline V gene (reference sequence). CDR3 DNA sequence: TGTGCCAGCAGCAGCAGGTTTTCTAGCACAGATACGCAGTATTTT. Encoded protein: CASSSRFSSTDTQYF.

This clonotype was picked up a small number of times. The rearrangement joins TRBV7-3 to TRBJ2-1; 11 nucleotides match TRBD2. Trimming removed 4 bases from V and 2 bases from J; junction bases left unmatched: 13. The length of the CDR3 is 19 residues. CDR1 SGHTA and CDR2 FQGTGA come from the germline V gene. CDR3 sequence reads: CASSSPTSGTPNPYNEQFF. CDR3 DNA sequence: TGTGCCAGCAGCTCTCCGACTAGCGGGACACCCAACCCCTACAATGAGCAGTTCTTC.

V and J are TRBV7-8 and TRBJ2-3, with unresolved D. Between the trimmed V and J ends, which lost 5 bases and 5 bases, there was a span of 8 bases. Per germline, CDR1 SGHVS and CDR2 FQNEAQ. The CDR3 consists of 12 residues. CDR3 sequence (DNA): TGTGCCAGCAGCGTCCTATTAGATACGCAGTATTTT. Protein: CASSVLLDTQYF.

The gene calls are TRBV5-4 and TRBJ2-5; no reliable D call. V was pared by 4 bases and J by 0 bases, with 13 bases between. Germline assignment: CDR1 SGHNT and CDR2 YYREEE (reference sequence). This CDR3 comprises 15 residues. The DNA for the CDR3 is TGTGCCAGCAGCGAGAGGACGTCGGACCAAGAGACCCAGTACTTC. Amino acids: CASSERTSDQETQYF.

This clonotype was counted at least ten times. The gene calls are TRBV7-2 and TRBJ2-5; weak D call: TRBD1 (5 bases). CDR1 is SGHTA and CDR2 is FQGNSA in the germline V gene. CDR3 length equals 11 residues. V was trimmed by 6 bases and J by 5 bases, leaving 7 bases between them. CDR3 coding DNA: TGTGCCAGCAGGACAGCGGAGACCCAGTACTTC. Translating gives CASRTAETQYF.

V usage is TRBV29-1 and J usage is TRBJ2-5; D might be TRBD2 (5 bases). V was shortened by 7 bases and J by 1 base, with 16 bases between the two germline ends. There are 14 residues in the CDR3. CDR1 and CDR2 from the germline V gene are SQVTM and ANQGSEA. DNA of the CDR3: TGCAGCGCTCCCGGTGTCGGAGGCCAAGAGACCCAGTACTTC. Encoded protein: CSAPGVGGQETQYF.

V is TRBV5-1 and J is TRBJ1-2; 8 nucleotides line up with TRBD1. This CDR3 contains 14 residues. V lost 3 bases to trimming and J lost 4 bases; unmatched junction nucleotides: 5. The germline V gene encodes CDR1 SGHRS and CDR2 YFSETQ. CDR3 sequence reads: CASSSGQVGYGYTF. The CDR3 DNA reads TGCGCCAGCAGCTCGGGACAGGTTGGCTATGGCTACACCTTC. The entire variable domain, with the rest obtained from reference TRBV5-1 and TRBJ1-2, is as follows: KAGVTQTPRYLIKTRGQQVTLSCSPISGHRSVSWYQQTPGQGLQFLFEYFSETQRNKGNFPGRFSGRQFSNSRSEMNVSTLELGDSALYLCASSSGQVGYGYTFGSGTRLTVV.

Many counts were recorded for this clonotype. The rearrangement links TRBV20-1 to TRBJ2-3, with 7 bases fitting TRBD2. The CDR3 sequence is 14 residues long. The junction had 10 bases not matched to a gene; V was cut back by 6 bases and J by 4 bases. Germline-derived CDR1 and CDR2 are DFQATT and SNEGSKA (reference sequence). CDR3 protein: CSAEAGLGPDTQYF. DNA of the CDR3: TGCAGTGCCGAGGCAGGACTAGGGCCAGATACGCAGTATTTT.

This clonotype was counted a few times. V is TRBV7-9 and J is TRBJ2-2, with D uncertain. Looked up from germline, CDR1 is SEHNR and CDR2 is FQNEAQ (reference sequence). The length of the CDR3 is 15 residues. Trimming pared 4 bases from V and 4 bases from J, leaving 13 bases between. The CDR3 DNA follows: TGTGCCAGCAGCTCCACCGGCGGACCCACCGGGGAGCTGTTTTTT. Protein sequence: CASSSTGGPTGELFF.

The rearrangement joins TRBV6-6 to TRBJ2-3; D not resolved. Germline V gene data show CDR1 as MNHNY and CDR2 as SVGAGI (reference sequence). This CDR3 has 12 amino acids. V dropped 1 base and J dropped 4 bases, with 3 bases sitting between them. CDR3 bases: TGTGCCAGCAGTTACTTTGCAGATACGCAGTATTTT. This sequence encodes CASSYFADTQYF.

There are a few counts of this clonotype. The gene calls are TRBV25-1 and TRBJ2-3; no firm D call. Trimming removed 0 bases from V and 3 bases from J, with 13 bases in between. CDR1 is MGHDK and CDR2 is SYGVNS in the germline V gene. The CDR3 loop spans 16 amino acids. CDR3 amino acids: CASSEYRGGATDTQYF. CDR3 nucleotide sequence: TGTGCCAGCAGTGAATATAGAGGTGGAGCAACAGATACGCAGTATTTT.

The chain employs TRBV11-2 and TRBJ2-7; no clear D. V shed 5 bases and J shed 2 bases, with 25 bases lying between them. There are 18 residues in the CDR3. CDR1 and CDR2 (germline): SGHAT, FQNNGV. The CDR3 nucleotides are TGTGCCAGCAGCGCTACCGCGATGTTGCTTTCATACCCCTACGAGCAGTACTTC. As protein: CASSATAMLLSYPYEQYF.

The chain has TRBV2 and TRBJ1-5, with D unresolved. In germline, CDR1 is SNHLY, CDR2 FYNNEI. V was pared by 2 bases and J by 0 bases, with 11 bases between. This CDR3 has 16 amino acids. CDR3 in amino acids: CASSETHSISNQPQHF. The DNA for the CDR3 is TGTGCCAGCAGTGAAACGCACTCCATTAGCAATCAGCCCCAGCATTTT.

The genes are TRBV25-1 and TRBJ2-6, with TRBD2 matching over 7 bases. This CDR3 spans 21 amino acids. J lost 3 bases, V lost 3 bases, and 20 bases had no gene match. Germline loops: CDR1 MGHDK, CDR2 SYGVNS. In DNA form, the CDR3 reads TGTGCCAGCAGTGATGTGGCTGGCGGGAGTCTCTCCGGGGGTGGGGCCAACGTCCTGACTTTC. It yields the protein CASSDVAGGSLSGGGANVLTF.

This clonotype was observed many times. V gene TRBV7-9 combines with J gene TRBJ2-5; D gene uncertain. V was shortened by 0 bases and J by 2 bases, with 7 bases between the two germline ends. The length of the CDR3 is 14 residues. CDR1 and CDR2 from the germline V gene are SEHNR and FQNEAQ (reference sequence). This CDR3 reads CASSLAIGQETQYF. CDR3 in DNA: TGTGCCAGCAGCTTAGCGATCGGACAAGAGACCCAGTACTTC.

This rearrangement joins TRBV5-6 to TRBJ2-7; 7 bases are shared with TRBD1. The CDR3 has 14 residues. The germline V gene has CDR1 SGHDT and CDR2 YYEEEE. V was clipped by 4 bases and J by 5 bases; unmatched bases: 9. The CDR3 DNA reads as TGTGCCAGCAGCCACCGACAGGGTCGGGACGAGCAGTACTTC. Amino acid sequence: CASSHRQGRDEQYF.

This clonotype came up a few times. This chain's CDR3 is CSARKRESSTDTQYF. DNA for the CDR3: TGCAGTGCTCGAAAGCGGGAATCTAGCACAGATACGCAGTATTTT. V is TRBV20-1 and J is TRBJ2-3, with TRBD2 matching over 7 bases. The CDR3 covers 15 residues. V shed 5 bases, J shed 0 bases, and the junction held 8 bases outside the gene matches. Germline V gene lookup returns CDR1 DFQATT and CDR2 SNEGSKA (reference sequence).

This clonotype was picked up a small number of times. This chain connects TRBV10-1 to TRBJ2-7; 11 positions agree with TRBD2. V lost 2 bases to trimming and J lost 5 bases; unmatched junction nucleotides: 5. Germline V lookup: CDR1 WNHNN, CDR2 SYGVQD (reference sequence). The CDR3 runs to 15 residues. CDR3 residues: CASSENLAGGNEQYF. The CDR3, as DNA: TGCGCCAGCAGTGAGAACCTAGCGGGGGGCAACGAGCAGTACTTC.

There are a few counts of this clonotype. The J gene is TRBJ2-7, the V gene TRBV4-3; no clear D gene. CDR1 is LGHNA and CDR2 is YSLEER in the germline V gene. CDR3 length equals 12 residues. Trimming removed 0 bases from V and 6 bases from J, with 6 bases in between. The CDR3 loop is CASSQDTGEQYF. In DNA, the CDR3 is TGCGCCAGCAGCCAAGATACGGGCGAGCAGTACTTC.

The V gene is TRBV7-6, the J gene TRBJ2-7; no definite D call. The V end was cut by 2 bases, the J end by 3 bases, with 23 bases between. The CDR3 is made up of 18 amino acids. From germline, CDR1 is SGHVS and CDR2 FNYEAQ. The CDR3 sequence: CASSLSELQYADDYEQYF. The CDR3 nucleotides are TGTGCCAGCAGCTTATCTGAGCTCCAATACGCGGATGACTACGAGCAGTACTTC.

This clonotype has more than one count but fewer than ten. V gene TRBV20-1 combines with J gene TRBJ1-5; unclear D gene. The germline gives CDR1 DFQATT, CDR2 SNEGSKA (reference sequence). The CDR3 is 13 amino acids. Deletions cut 4 bases from V and 0 bases from J, with 7 bases between. In nucleotides, the CDR3 is TGCAGTGCTACAGGTTCTAGCAATCAGCCCCAGCATTTT. Residues: CSATGSSNQPQHF.

Ten or more counts support this clonotype. The rearrangement links TRBV5-1 to TRBJ2-5; 7 bases match TRBD1. CDR3 length: 14 residues. The germline CDR1 and CDR2 sequences are SGHRS and YFSETQ. J lost 4 bases, V lost 7 bases, and 10 bases had no gene match. The CDR3 DNA follows: TGCGCCAGCTACCGGGACAGCCATCTAGAGACCCAGTACTTC. This codes for CASYRDSHLETQYF.

The genes are TRBV10-3 and TRBJ2-1; D might be TRBD1 (5 bases). Germline lookup yields CDR1 ENHRY and CDR2 SYGVKD. V lost 4 bases, J lost 6 bases, and 19 bases lay in between. This CDR3 has 16 amino acids. The CDR3 sequence: CAISGQVRQTGNEQFF. Here the CDR3 DNA reads TGTGCCATCAGTGGGCAGGTAAGACAGACCGGCAATGAGCAGTTCTTC.

This clonotype was detected ten times or more. This sequence joins TRBV4-3 and TRBJ2-3; D is unclear. Trimming took off 1 base at V and 2 bases at J, with 10 bases between the two ends. In germline, CDR1 is LGHNA, CDR2 YSLEER. The CDR3 covers 15 residues. The CDR3 nucleotides read TGCGCCAGCAGCCAAGGCGGATCCATCACAGATACGCAGTATTTT. This encodes CASSQGGSITDTQYF.

This clonotype was picked up many times. This chain links TRBV18 with TRBJ2-7; no definite D call. CDR1 KGHSH and CDR2 LQKENI come from the germline V gene. The V end lost 8 bases, the J end lost 3 bases, and 11 bases lay between the germline ends. This CDR3 has 12 amino acids. The CDR3 sequence is CASSPVSYEQYF. CDR3 sequence (DNA): TGTGCCAGCAGTCCCGTTAGCTACGAGCAGTACTTC.

This clonotype was seen more than once but under ten times. This chain links TRBV7-9 with TRBJ2-7; no reliable D call. Germline CDR1 SEHNR, CDR2 FQNEAQ (reference sequence). This CDR3 has 13 amino acids. Trimming removed 4 bases at V and 7 bases at J, with 14 bases between. CDR3 sequence (DNA): TGTGCCAGCAGCTCCTACCCGGCGAGGGAGCAGTACTTC. Translated: CASSSYPAREQYF.

This clonotype was detected only a few times. CDR3 region: CSARPQAYEQYF. CDR3 sequence (DNA): TGCAGTGCTCGCCCACAAGCCTACGAGCAGTACTTC. This chain connects TRBV20-1 to TRBJ2-7, with D unclear. The V end lost 5 bases, the J end lost 2 bases, and 10 bases lay between the germline ends. The CDR3 is made up of 12 amino acids. The germline V gene has CDR1 DFQATT and CDR2 SNEGSKA (reference sequence).

The V gene is TRBV6-1, the J gene TRBJ1-5; D is uncertain. Germline assignment: CDR1 MNHNS and CDR2 SASEGT. The CDR3 length is 14 residues. V was pared by 5 bases and J by 3 bases, with 11 bases between. The CDR3 protein is CASSPRIINQPQHF. CDR3 DNA: TGTGCCAGCAGTCCCCGGATCATCAATCAGCCCCAGCATTTT.

This clonotype has only a few counts. The J gene is TRBJ1-1, the V gene TRBV5-1, with D perhaps matching TRBD1 (5 bases). V lost 2 bases to trimming and J lost 3 bases, with 8 bases between them. Germline V CDR1 and CDR2: SGHRS, YFSETQ. This CDR3 contains 13 residues. CDR3 sequence: CASSFRQHTEAFF. CDR3 nucleotide sequence: TGCGCCAGCAGCTTTAGACAGCACACTGAAGCTTTCTTT.

The CDR3 region is CSASLLGGVTQYF. CDR3 nucleotides: TGCAGTGCTTCACTTTTGGGGGGCGTTACGCAGTATTTT. This rearrangement joins TRBV20-1 to TRBJ2-3, with D perhaps given as TRBD1 or TRBD2 (6 bases each). The CDR3 loop spans 13 amino acids. The germline V and J ends were trimmed by 5 bases and 8 bases, with 17 bases remaining between them. CDR1 DFQATT and CDR2 SNEGSKA come from the germline V gene (reference sequence).